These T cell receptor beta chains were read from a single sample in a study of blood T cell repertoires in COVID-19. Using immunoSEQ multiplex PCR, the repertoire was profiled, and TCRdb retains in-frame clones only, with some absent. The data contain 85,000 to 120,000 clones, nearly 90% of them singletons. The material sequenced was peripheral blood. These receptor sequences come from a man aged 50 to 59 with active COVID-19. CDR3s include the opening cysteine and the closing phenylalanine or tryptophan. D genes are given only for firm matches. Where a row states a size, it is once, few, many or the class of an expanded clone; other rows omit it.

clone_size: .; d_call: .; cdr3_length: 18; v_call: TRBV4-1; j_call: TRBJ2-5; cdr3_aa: CASSQVLSGGTSSETQYF; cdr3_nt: TGCGCCAGCAGCCAAGTTTTGAGTGGCGGGACTTCCTCAGAGACCCAGTACTTC
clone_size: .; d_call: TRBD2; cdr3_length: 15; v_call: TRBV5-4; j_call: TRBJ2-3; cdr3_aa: CASRAGLAGTDTQYF; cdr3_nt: TGTGCCAGCAGGGCGGGACTAGCGGGGACAGATACGCAGTATTTT
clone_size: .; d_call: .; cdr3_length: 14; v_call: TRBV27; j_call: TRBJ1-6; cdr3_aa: CASSSDRGTSPLHF; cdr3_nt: TGTGCCAGCAGTTCGGACAGAGGGACTTCACCCCTCCACTTT
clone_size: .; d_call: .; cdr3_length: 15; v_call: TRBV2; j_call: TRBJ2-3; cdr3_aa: CASSEARVGADTQYF; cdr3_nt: TGTGCCAGCAGTGAAGCCAGGGTAGGGGCAGATACGCAGTATTTT
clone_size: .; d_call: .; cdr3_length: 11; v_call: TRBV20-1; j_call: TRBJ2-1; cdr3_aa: CSAAPVGEQFF; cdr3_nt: TGCAGTGCGGCCCCAGTTGGTGAGCAGTTCTTC
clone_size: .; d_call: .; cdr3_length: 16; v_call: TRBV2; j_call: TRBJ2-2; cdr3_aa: CASSIRLAGDAGELFF; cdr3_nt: TGTGCCAGCAGTATCAGGCTAGCCGGAGATGCCGGGGAGCTGTTTTTT
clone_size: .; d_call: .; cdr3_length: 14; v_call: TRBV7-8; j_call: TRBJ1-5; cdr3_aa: CASSPTDGNQPQHF; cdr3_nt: TGTGCCAGCAGCCCCACAGATGGCAATCAGCCCCAGCATTTT
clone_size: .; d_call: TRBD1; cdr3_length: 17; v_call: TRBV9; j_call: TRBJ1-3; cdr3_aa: CASSVAIFQGAGNTIYF; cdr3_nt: TGTGCCAGCAGCGTAGCTATTTTTCAGGGGGCTGGAAACACCATATATTTT
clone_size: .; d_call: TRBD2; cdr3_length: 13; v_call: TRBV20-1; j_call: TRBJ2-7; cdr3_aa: CSASGRGGYEQYF; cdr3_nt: TGCAGTGCTAGTGGGCGGGGGGGTTACGAGCAGTACTTC
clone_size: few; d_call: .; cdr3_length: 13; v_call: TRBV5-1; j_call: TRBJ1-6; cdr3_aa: CASSLDTGQSLHF; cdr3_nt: TGCGCCAGCAGCTTGGATACAGGGCAATCCCTCCACTTT
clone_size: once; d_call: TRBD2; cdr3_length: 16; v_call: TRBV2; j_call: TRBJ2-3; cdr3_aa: CASSYSSGRVGGTQYF; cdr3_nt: TGTGCCAGCAGTTATTCTAGCGGGAGGGTGGGTGGTACGCAGTATTTT
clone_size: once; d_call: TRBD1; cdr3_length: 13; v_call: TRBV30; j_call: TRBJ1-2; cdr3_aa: CAWSSDRADGYTF; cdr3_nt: TGTGCCTGGAGTTCCGACAGGGCTGATGGCTACACCTTC
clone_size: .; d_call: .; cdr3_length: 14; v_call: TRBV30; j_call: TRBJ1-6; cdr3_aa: CAWSVEGGGSPLHF; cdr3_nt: TGTGCCTGGAGTGTCGAAGGGGGGGGTTCACCCCTCCACTTT
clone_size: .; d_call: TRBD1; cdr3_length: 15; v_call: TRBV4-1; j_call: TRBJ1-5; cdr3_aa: CASSQGTGSNQPQHF; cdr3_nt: TGCGCCAGCAGCCAAGGGACAGGTAGCAATCAGCCCCAGCATTTT
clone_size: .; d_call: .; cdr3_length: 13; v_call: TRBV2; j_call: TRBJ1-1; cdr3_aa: CASSSQENTEAFF; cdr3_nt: TGTGCCAGCAGCTCGCAGGAGAACACTGAAGCTTTCTTT
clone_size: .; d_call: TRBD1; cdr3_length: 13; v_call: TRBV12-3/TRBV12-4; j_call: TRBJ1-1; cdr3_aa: CASNPDRGTEAFF; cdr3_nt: TGTGCCAGCAATCCTGACAGGGGAACTGAAGCTTTCTTT
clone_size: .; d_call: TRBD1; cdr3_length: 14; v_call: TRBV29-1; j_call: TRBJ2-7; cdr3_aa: CSVLVTGASYEQYF; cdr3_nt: TGCAGCGTTCTCGTGACAGGGGCCTCCTACGAGCAGTACTTC
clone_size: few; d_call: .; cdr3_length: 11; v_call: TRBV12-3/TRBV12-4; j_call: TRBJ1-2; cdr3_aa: CASHTRGGYTF; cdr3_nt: TGTGCCAGCCATACGCGGGGCGGCTACACCTTC
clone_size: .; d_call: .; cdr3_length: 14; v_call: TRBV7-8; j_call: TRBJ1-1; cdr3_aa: CASSKKEGGTEAFF; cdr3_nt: TGTGCCAGCAGCAAGAAGGAGGGAGGCACTGAAGCTTTCTTT
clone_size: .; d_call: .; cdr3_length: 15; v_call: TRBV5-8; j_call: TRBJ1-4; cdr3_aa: CASSLQAGPNEKLFF; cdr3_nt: TGTGCCAGCAGCTTGCAGGCGGGGCCGAACGAAAAACTGTTTTTT
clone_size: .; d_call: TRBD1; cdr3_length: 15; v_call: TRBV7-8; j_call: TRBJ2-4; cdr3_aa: CASSPYGTGTNIQYF; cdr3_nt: TGTGCCAGCAGTCCATATGGGACAGGGACAAACATTCAGTACTTC
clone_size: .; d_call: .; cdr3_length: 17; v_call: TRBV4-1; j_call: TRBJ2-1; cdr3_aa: CASSPLGGLAYNNEQFF; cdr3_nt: TGCGCCAGCAGCCCCCTCGGGGGGCTAGCGTACAACAATGAGCAGTTCTTC
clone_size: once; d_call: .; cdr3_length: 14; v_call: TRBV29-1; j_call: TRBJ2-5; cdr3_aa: CSVVGRNYQETQYF; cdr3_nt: TGCAGCGTTGTTGGCAGGAACTACCAAGAGACCCAGTACTTC
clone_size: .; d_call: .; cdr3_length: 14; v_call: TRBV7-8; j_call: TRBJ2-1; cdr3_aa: CASNVGNSYNEQFF; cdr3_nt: TGTGCCAGCAACGTTGGCAACTCCTACAATGAGCAGTTCTTC
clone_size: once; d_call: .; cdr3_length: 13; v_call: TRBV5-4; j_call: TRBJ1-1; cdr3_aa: CASSLKGVTEAFF; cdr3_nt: TGTGCCAGCAGCTTGAAAGGGGTAACTGAAGCTTTCTTT
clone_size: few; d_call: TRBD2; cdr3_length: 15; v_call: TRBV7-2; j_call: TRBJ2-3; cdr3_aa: CASSLGRGGTDTQYF; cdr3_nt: TGTGCCAGCAGCTTAGGGCGGGGGGGCACAGATACGCAGTATTTT
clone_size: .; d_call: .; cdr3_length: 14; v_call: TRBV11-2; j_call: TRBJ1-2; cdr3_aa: CASSLAEGPFGYTF; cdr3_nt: TGTGCCAGCAGCTTAGCCGAGGGTCCTTTTGGCTACACCTTC
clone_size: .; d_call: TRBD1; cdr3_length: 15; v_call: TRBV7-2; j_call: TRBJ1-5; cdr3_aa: CASSSGQGWNQPQHF; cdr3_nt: TGTGCCAGCAGCTCAGGACAGGGGTGGAATCAGCCCCAGCATTTT
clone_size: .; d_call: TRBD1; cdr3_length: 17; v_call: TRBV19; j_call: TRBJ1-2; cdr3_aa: CASSLYKTGTAGYGYTF; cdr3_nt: TGTGCCAGTAGTCTATACAAAACCGGGACAGCGGGCTATGGCTACACCTTC
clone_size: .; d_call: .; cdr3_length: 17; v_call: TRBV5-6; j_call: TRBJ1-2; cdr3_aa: CASRKRPGHRVHYGYTF; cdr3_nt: TGTGCCAGCAGGAAGCGACCGGGACACCGAGTTCACTATGGCTACACCTTC
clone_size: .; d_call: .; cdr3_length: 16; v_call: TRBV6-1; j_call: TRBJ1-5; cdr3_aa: CASSESRSRGNQPQHF; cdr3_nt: TGTGCCAGCAGTGAATCTAGGAGCCGGGGCAATCAGCCCCAGCATTTT
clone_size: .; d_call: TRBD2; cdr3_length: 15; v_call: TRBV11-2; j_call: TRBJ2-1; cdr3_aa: CASSLTGGLRNEQFF; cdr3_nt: TGTGCCAGCAGCCTTACGGGGGGGCTTAGGAATGAGCAGTTCTTC
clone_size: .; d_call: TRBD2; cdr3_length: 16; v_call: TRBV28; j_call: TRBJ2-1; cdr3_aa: CASTMLAVEGDNEQFF; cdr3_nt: TGTGCCAGCACCATGCTAGCGGTAGAAGGAGACAATGAGCAGTTCTTC
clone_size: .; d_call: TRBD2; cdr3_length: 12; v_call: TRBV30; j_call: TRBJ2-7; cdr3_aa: CAWSAAGDEQYF; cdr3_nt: TGTGCCTGGAGTGCCGCGGGGGACGAGCAGTACTTC
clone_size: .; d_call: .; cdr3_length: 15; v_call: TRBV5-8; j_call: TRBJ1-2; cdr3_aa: CASSLGGSGEYGYTF; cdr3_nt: TGTGCCAGCAGCTTGGGTGGGTCGGGAGAATATGGCTACACCTTC
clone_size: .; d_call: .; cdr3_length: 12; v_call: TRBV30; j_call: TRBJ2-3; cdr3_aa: CAWGPQGDTQYF; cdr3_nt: TGTGCCTGGGGTCCCCAGGGAGATACGCAGTATTTT
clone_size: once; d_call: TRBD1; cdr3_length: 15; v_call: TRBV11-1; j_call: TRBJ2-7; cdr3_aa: CASSFAGTGFYEQYF; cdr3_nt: TGTGCCAGCAGCTTTGCCGGGACAGGGTTCTACGAGCAGTACTTC
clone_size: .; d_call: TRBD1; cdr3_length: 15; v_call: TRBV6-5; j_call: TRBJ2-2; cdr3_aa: CASSYGTNRGGELFF; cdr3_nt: TGTGCCAGCAGTTATGGGACCAACAGGGGCGGGGAGCTGTTTTTT
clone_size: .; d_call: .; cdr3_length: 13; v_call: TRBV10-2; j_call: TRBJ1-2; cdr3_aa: CASKSTSNYGYTF; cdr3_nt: TGCGCCAGCAAATCCACTTCTAACTATGGCTACACCTTC
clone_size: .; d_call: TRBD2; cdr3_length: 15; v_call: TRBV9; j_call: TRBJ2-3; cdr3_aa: CASTLSGGAGDTQYF; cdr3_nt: TGTGCCAGCACCCTTAGCGGGGGGGCGGGAGATACGCAGTATTTT
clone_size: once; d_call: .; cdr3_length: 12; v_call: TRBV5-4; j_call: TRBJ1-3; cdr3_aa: CASSQSGNTIYF; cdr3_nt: TGTGCCAGCAGCCAGTCTGGAAACACCATATATTTT
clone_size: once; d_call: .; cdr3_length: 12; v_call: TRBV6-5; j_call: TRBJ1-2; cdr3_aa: CASRDTYYGYTF; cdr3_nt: TGTGCCAGCAGGGACACTTACTATGGCTACACCTTC